This entry features one T cell receptor (beta chain) sequence. The antigen remains undetermined. Read data end 3 residues before the CDR3 end; the end is taken from the germline J gene. The CDR3 sequence is 15 residues long. The germline CDR1 and CDR2 sequences are DFQATT and SNEGSKA (reference sequence). The V and J ends lost 5 bases and 7 bases respectively, with 20 bases between them. The data were obtained in a study of Tregs in tolerant kidney transplant recipients. The study's findings and limits: Validation in larger populations is needed because few patients were studied.

The data were produced by immunoSEQ multiplex PCR, yet TCRdb's version contains in-frame clones alone and is incomplete. Its clone listing holds approximately 50,000 clones. The starting material was CD4+ T cells from blood, obtained before the transplant. The TCR originated in a human donor who received a combined kidney and bone marrow transplant. J is TRBJ2-2 and V is TRBV20-1; maybe TRBD2 (7 bases). CDR3 region: CSAEPRTGGDGELFF. The covered CDR3 bases are TGCAGTGCTGAACCAAGAACGGGGGGCGACGGGGAG.